This entry lists 21 T cell receptor beta chains sequenced from one sample in a study of cytomegalovirus exposure and HLA in healthy donors. 13 Jbeta primers and 60 Vbeta primers were used for the PCR. Here immunoSEQ multiplex PCR was the method, and the copy in TCRdb shows in-frame clones only, minus some. The sample holds about 190,000 clones, about nine tenths seen once. The sample consisted of PBMCs. These receptor sequences come from a boy between 2 and 10 years old in good health and CMV-seronegative.

This chain links TRBV6-1 with TRBJ2-1; D not certain. The germline CDR1 and CDR2 sequences are MNHNS and SASEGT. V dropped 3 bases and J dropped 9 bases, with 12 bases sitting between them. The CDR3 runs 13 residues. The CDR3, as DNA: TGTGCCAGCAGTGATTCAAGGCCGGGTGAGCAGTTCTTC. Translated, it gives CASSDSRPGEQFF.

V is TRBV5-5 and J is TRBJ1-5, with unresolved D. The CDR3 is made up of 12 amino acids. CDR1 SGHKS and CDR2 YYEKEE come from the germline V gene (reference sequence). Trimming removed 2 bases at V and 5 bases at J, with 5 bases between. DNA for the CDR3: TGTGCCAGCAGCTTTCCGGATCAGCCCCAGCATTTT. Its translation is CASSFPDQPQHF.

The V and J genes are TRBV6-6 and TRBJ2-2; 8 nucleotides line up with TRBD2. Germline CDR1 is MNHNY and CDR2 is SVGAGI (reference sequence). V gave up 6 bases and J gave up 7 bases; unmatched junction bases: 7. CDR3 length equals 14 residues. In DNA form, the CDR3 reads TGTGCCAGCAGAACCGGACTAGCCGGCGGGGAGCTGTTTTTT. The encoded protein is CASRTGLAGGELFF.

This clone was seen a handful of times. DNA for the CDR3: TGCAGCGCCGTACAGGGGAACACTGAAGCTTTCTTT. It encodes CSAVQGNTEAFF. This sequence joins TRBV29-1 and TRBJ1-1, with a weak D call TRBD1 (6 bases). Germline V gene lookup returns CDR1 SQVTM and CDR2 ANQGSEA. V lost 7 bases and J 1 base, leaving 10 bases between the germline ends. This CDR3 region has 12 residues.

This clone appeared a few times. The chain links TRBV7-9 to TRBJ2-5; D perhaps matches TRBD1 (5 bases). The CDR3 totals 13 residues. Trimming took off 2 bases at V and 3 bases at J, with 7 bases between the two ends. CDR1 and CDR2 from the germline V gene are SEHNR and FQNEAQ (reference sequence). DNA for the CDR3: TGTGCCAGCAGCTTAAGCAGGGAAGAGACCCAGTACTTC. Encoded protein: CASSLSREETQYF.

This clone was found a few times. J is TRBJ1-1 and V is TRBV6-5; 11 positions agree with TRBD1. The J segment lost 10 bases and the V segment lost 6 bases, leaving 7 bases of the junction unmatched. Germline V lookup: CDR1 MNHEY, CDR2 SVGAGI. The CDR3 extends over 13 amino acids. CDR3 protein: CASSQGQGVGAFF. CDR3 coding DNA: TGTGCCAGCAGCCAGGGACAGGGGGTAGGAGCTTTCTTT.

Here the CDR3 DNA reads TGCAGCGTTAGCGTCGGAACCTACGAGCAGTACTTC. Protein product: CSVSVGTYEQYF. V usage is TRBV29-1 and J usage is TRBJ2-7; no reliable D call. Germline loops: CDR1 SQVTM, CDR2 ANQGSEA. The CDR3 runs to 12 residues. V gave up 5 bases and J gave up 2 bases, with 10 bases separating them.

This rearrangement joins TRBV15 to TRBJ2-1, with 7 bases fitting TRBD1. The V segment lost 0 bases and the J segment 8 bases; nucleotides outside the gene matches: 7. Germline CDR1 and CDR2: LNHNV and YYDKDF (reference sequence). The CDR3 sequence is 15 residues long. The CDR3 DNA reads as TGTGCCACCAGCAGAGACCCGGACAGGAGCGATGAGCAGTTCTTC. It codes for CATSRDPDRSDEQFF.

The chain recombines TRBV4-1 with TRBJ2-7; D not certain. The CDR3 is 14 residues long. CDR1 MGHRA and CDR2 YSYEKL come from the germline V gene. The V end was cut by 1 base, the J end by 5 bases, with 12 bases between. DNA of the CDR3: TGCGCCAGCAGCCAAGGGGTGCCTCGGGACGAGCAGTACTTC. As protein: CASSQGVPRDEQYF.

DNA for the CDR3: TGTGCCAGCAGCGTAGAGGGGTTCGGGGAGCTGTTTTTT. It specifies CASSVEGFGELFF. The J gene is TRBJ2-2, the V gene TRBV9; possibly TRBD1 for D (5 bases). V was cut by 0 bases and J by 7 bases, with 7 bases left in between. Germline V gene data show CDR1 as SGDLS and CDR2 as YYNGEE. The CDR3 has 13 amino acids.

The J gene is TRBJ2-5, the V gene TRBV2; TRBD2 agrees at 9 bases. CDR3 length: 15 residues. The trim removed 6 bases at V and 6 bases at J, leaving 11 bases unmatched. CDR1 and CDR2 from the germline V gene are SNHLY and FYNNEI. The CDR3 DNA follows: TGTGCCAGCAGGCAACCCGGGACTAGCCTAAAGACCCAGTACTTC. Translation gives CASRQPGTSLKTQYF.

This clone was counted once. The chain joins TRBV5-6 to TRBJ1-1, with a tentative D call TRBD1 (5 bases). V was shortened by 1 base and J by 1 base, with 14 bases between the two germline ends. The length of the CDR3 is 16 residues. The V gene's germline CDR1 is SGHDT and CDR2 YYEEEE. The CDR3, as DNA: TGTGCCAGCAGCTTGCAGGGATGGGATAGGAACACTGAAGCTTTCTTT. Protein: CASSLQGWDRNTEAFF.

V is TRBV9 and J is TRBJ2-1, with TRBD2 matching over 14 bases. CDR1 is SGDLS and CDR2 is YYNGEE in the germline V gene. The V gene end was trimmed by 4 bases and the J gene end by 0 bases; junction bases not matched to a gene: 9. The CDR3 sequence is 19 residues long. CDR3 nucleotides: TGTGCCAGCAGCCTCACAGGACTAGCGGGAGGAAGCTCCTACAATGAGCAGTTCTTC. Amino acids: CASSLTGLAGGSSYNEQFF.

The chain links TRBV19 to TRBJ1-1, with D possibly matching TRBD1 (6 bases). Germline V gene sequence: CDR1 LNHDA, CDR2 SQIVND (reference sequence). The CDR3 runs to 12 residues. V was pared by 6 bases and J by 4 bases, with 9 bases between. Here the CDR3 reads CASRQGFTEAFF. The CDR3, as DNA: TGTGCCAGTAGACAGGGATTCACTGAAGCTTTCTTT.

The V gene is TRBV7-9, the J gene TRBJ2-7; a possible D gene is TRBD1 (6 bases). The germline V and J ends were trimmed by 1 base and 1 base, with 14 bases remaining between them. Germline assignment: CDR1 SEHNR and CDR2 FQNEAQ (reference sequence). The CDR3 has 16 amino acids. CDR3 nucleotides: TGTGCCAGCAGCTTAGGAGTGGGGGCCCAATCCTACGAGCAGTACTTC. Its translation is CASSLGVGAQSYEQYF.

The chain employs TRBV30 and TRBJ1-1, with D possibly matching TRBD1 (6 bases). V lost 1 base to trimming and J lost 2 bases, with 11 bases between them. This CDR3 comprises 14 residues. Germline V CDR1 and CDR2: GTSNPN, SVGIG (reference sequence). CDR3 DNA: TGTGCCTGGAGTGCCAAGGGGGAAAACACTGAAGCTTTCTTT. Its protein product is CAWSAKGENTEAFF.

The chain has TRBV27 and TRBJ1-5; 8 bases align to TRBD1. The CDR3 is 17 amino acids. V was pared by 2 bases and J by 1 base, with 7 bases of the junction left unmatched. Germline values: CDR1 MNHEY, CDR2 SMNVEV (reference sequence). The CDR3 protein is CASSLLQGARSNQPQHF. CDR3 nucleotide sequence: TGTGCCAGCAGTTTACTTCAGGGGGCGCGGAGCAATCAGCCCCAGCATTTT.

The chain links TRBV4-2 to TRBJ2-3; 9 bases align to TRBD2. In germline, CDR1 is LGHNA, CDR2 YNFKEQ. The junction had 16 bases not matched to a gene; V was cut back by 0 bases and J by 3 bases. This CDR3 contains 20 residues. The chain's CDR3 is CASSQDPPSGTLLGTDTQYF. DNA of the CDR3: TGTGCCAGCAGCCAAGATCCCCCTAGCGGGACCCTTCTAGGGACAGATACGCAGTATTTT.

The chain links TRBV9 to TRBJ1-4; D is possibly TRBD1 (6 bases). Germline CDR1 reads SGDLS; CDR2 reads YYNGEE. V lost 2 bases, J lost 10 bases, and 12 bases lay in between. This CDR3 contains 13 residues. Here the CDR3 reads CASSVGGKGKLFF. For the CDR3, the DNA is TGTGCCAGCAGCGTTGGGGGCAAAGGAAAACTGTTTTTT. The variable domain in full, completed from reference TRBV9 and TRBJ1-4, reads DSGVTQTPKHLITATGQRVTLRCSPRSGDLSVYWYQQSLDQGLQFLIQYYNGEERAKGNILERFSAQQFPDLHSELNLSSLELGDSALYFCASSVGGKGKLFFGSGTQLSVL.

The chain links TRBV2 to TRBJ2-6; 7 bases are a match to TRBD1. The CDR3 consists of 15 residues. Germline V gene lookup returns CDR1 SNHLY and CDR2 FYNNEI. With 7 bases clipped from V and 2 bases from J, the junction kept 5 bases outside the gene matches. Here the CDR3 reads CASKTQGAGANVLTF. In DNA, the CDR3 is TGTGCCAGCAAAACGCAGGGGGCTGGGGCCAACGTCCTGACTTTC.

This clone was picked up one time. The rearrangement links TRBV28 to TRBJ1-1; tentative D call: TRBD1 (6 bases). CDR1 and CDR2 (germline): MDHEN, SYDVKM. V was pared by 6 bases and J by 0 bases, with 14 bases between. There are 15 residues in the CDR3. The CDR3 protein is CASSPPTGMNTEAFF. Here the CDR3 DNA reads TGTGCCAGCAGCCCCCCGACAGGAATGAACACTGAAGCTTTCTTT.